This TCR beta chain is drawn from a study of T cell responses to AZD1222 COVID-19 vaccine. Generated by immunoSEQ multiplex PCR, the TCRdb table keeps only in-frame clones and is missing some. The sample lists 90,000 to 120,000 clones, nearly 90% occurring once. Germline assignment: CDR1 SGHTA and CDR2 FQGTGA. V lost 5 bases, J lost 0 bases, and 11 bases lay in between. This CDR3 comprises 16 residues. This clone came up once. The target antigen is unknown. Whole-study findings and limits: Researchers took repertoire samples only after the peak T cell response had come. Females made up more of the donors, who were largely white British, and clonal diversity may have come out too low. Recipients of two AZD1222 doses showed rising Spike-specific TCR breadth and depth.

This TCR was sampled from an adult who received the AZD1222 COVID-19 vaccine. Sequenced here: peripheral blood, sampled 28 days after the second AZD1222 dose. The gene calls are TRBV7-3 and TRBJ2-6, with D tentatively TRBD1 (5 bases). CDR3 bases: TGTGCCAGCAGCCCCTTCAGGGCCTCTGGGGCCAACGTCCTGACTTTC. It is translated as CASSPFRASGANVLTF.